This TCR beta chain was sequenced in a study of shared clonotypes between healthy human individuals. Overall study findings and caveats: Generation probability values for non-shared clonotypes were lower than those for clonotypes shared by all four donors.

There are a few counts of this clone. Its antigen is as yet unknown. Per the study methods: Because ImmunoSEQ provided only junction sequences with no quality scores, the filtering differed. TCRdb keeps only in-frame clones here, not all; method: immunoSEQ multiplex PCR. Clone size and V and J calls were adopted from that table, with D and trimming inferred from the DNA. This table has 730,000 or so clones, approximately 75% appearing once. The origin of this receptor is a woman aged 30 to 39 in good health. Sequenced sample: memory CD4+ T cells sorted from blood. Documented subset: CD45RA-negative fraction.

The CDR3 DNA is TGTGCCAGTAGTGCGCAGGGCCCCTCGGGGAAGTTCTTC. Translating it yields CASSAQGPSGKFF. This chain uses TRBV19 with TRBJ2-1; D tentatively reads TRBD1 or TRBD2 (5 bases each). Germline CDR1 and CDR2: LNHDA and SQIVND (reference sequence). V was pared by 5 bases and J by 14 bases, with 19 bases between. This CDR3 has 13 residues.